The present entry profiles one TCR beta chain with its context. No antigen is known for it. This specimen includes other DNA sequences encoding the same CDR3. Documented treatment: oral pan-JAK inhibitor, 5-10 mg twice daily. Germline CDR1 is SQVTM and CDR2 is ANQGSEA. This CDR3 has 12 amino acids. Trimming took 4 bases from V and 5 from J; bases not matched to a gene: 4. The sample originates from a study of CD8+ T cells in alopecia areata. It was cDNA, reverse transcribed from extracted RNA, that served as the sequencing template. Clones were sequenced by immunoSEQ multiplex PCR, and TCRdb holds only the in-frame ones, with some missing. The repertoire holds approximately 200,000 clones, with 58% as singletons. Study outcomes and limitations: Tofacitinib delivered significant drops in scalp clonality and in expanded CD8+ clones among the top 100.

The J gene is TRBJ1-1, the V gene TRBV29-1, with TRBD1 identical over 7 bases. The source was CD4+ T cells sorted from blood, collected at week 24, from a patient treated with tofacitinib. The source of this sequence is a human donor with alopecia areata. The DNA for the CDR3 is TGCAGCGTTGGACAGGGAAGGACTGAAGCTTTCTTT. This sequence encodes CSVGQGRTEAFF.